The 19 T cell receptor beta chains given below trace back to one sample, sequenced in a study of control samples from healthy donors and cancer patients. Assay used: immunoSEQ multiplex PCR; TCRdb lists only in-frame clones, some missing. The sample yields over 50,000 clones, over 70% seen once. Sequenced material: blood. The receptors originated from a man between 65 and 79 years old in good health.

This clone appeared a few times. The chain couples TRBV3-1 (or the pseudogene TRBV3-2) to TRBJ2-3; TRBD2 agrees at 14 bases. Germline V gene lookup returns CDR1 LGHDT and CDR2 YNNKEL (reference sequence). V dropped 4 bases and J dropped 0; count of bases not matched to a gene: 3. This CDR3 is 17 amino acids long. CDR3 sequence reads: CASSRTSGGISTDTQYF. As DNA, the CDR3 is TGTGCCAGCAGCCGGACTAGCGGGGGGATTAGCACAGATACGCAGTATTTT.

CDR3 in amino acids: CASSPLQNRGLAGSPLHF. The CDR3 DNA follows: TGTGCCAGCTCACCTCTTCAGAACAGGGGCCTAGCCGGGTCACCCCTCCACTTT. The chain is built from TRBV18 and TRBJ1-6; 7 nucleotides match TRBD1. Germline assignment: CDR1 KGHSH and CDR2 LQKENI. V was clipped by 3 bases and J by 10 bases; unmatched bases: 18. The CDR3 sequence is 18 residues long.

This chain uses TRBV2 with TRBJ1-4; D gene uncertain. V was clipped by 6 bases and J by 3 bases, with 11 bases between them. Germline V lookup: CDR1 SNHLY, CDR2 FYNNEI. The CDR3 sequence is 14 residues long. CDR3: CASRATESNEKLFF. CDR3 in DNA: TGTGCCAGCAGGGCCACAGAGTCTAATGAAAAACTGTTTTTT.

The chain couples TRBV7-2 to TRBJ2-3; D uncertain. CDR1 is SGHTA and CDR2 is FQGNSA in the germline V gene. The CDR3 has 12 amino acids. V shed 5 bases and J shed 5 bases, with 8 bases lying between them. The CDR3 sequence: CASSPTLDTQYF. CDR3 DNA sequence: TGTGCCAGCAGCCCTACCCTAGATACGCAGTATTTT.

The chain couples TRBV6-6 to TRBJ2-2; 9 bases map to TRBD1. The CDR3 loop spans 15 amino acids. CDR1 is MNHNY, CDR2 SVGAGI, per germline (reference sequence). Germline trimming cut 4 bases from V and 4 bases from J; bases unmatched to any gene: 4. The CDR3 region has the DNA TGTGCCAGCAGTTCCCAACAGGGGGCCACCGGGGAGCTGTTTTTT. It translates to CASSSQQGATGELFF.

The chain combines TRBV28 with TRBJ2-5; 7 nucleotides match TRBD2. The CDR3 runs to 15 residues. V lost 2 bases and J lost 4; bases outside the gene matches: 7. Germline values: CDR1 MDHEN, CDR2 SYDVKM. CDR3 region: CASSLAGVGSETQYF. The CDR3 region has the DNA TGTGCCAGCAGTTTAGCGGGAGTTGGGTCAGAGACCCAGTACTTC.

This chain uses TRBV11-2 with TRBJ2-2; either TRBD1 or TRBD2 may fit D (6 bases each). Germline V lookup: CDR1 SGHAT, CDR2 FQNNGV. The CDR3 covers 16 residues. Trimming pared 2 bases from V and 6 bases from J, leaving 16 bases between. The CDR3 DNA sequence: TGTGCCAGCAGCTTATTTCGGGGGCCCGTGGCCGGGGAGCTGTTTTTT. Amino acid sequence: CASSLFRGPVAGELFF.

CDR3 residues: CASSLGRAADTQYF. The CDR3 DNA follows: TGCGCCAGCAGCTTGGGCAGGGCTGCAGATACGCAGTATTTT. The V gene is TRBV5-1, the J gene TRBJ2-3; the D gene is possibly TRBD1 (5 bases). Per germline, CDR1 SGHRS and CDR2 YFSETQ. This CDR3 region has 14 residues. V lost 0 bases and J 4 bases, leaving 9 bases between the germline ends.

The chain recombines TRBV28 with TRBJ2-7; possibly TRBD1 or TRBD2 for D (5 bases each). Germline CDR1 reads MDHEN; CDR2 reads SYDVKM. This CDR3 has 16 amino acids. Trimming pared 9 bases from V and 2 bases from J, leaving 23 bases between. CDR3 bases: TGTGCCAGTCCTCCAATAGGGGATAGCGTCACCTACGAGCAGTACTTC. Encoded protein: CASPPIGDSVTYEQYF.

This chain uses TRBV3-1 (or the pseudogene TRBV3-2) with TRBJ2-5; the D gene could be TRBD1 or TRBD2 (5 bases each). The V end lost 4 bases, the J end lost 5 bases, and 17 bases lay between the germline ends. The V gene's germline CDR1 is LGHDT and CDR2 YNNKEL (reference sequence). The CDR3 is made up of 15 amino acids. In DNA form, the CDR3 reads TGTGCCAGCAGCCCTACGATGACGGGGCGTGAGACCCAGTACTTC. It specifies CASSPTMTGRETQYF.

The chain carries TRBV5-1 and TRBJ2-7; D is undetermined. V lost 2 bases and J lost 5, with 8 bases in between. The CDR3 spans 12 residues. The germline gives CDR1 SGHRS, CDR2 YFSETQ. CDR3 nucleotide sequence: TGCGCCAGCAGCTTCTCAAGAAACGAGCAGTACTTC. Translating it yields CASSFSRNEQYF.

This chain's CDR3 is CASGTYRGRINEQFF. CDR3 in DNA: TGTGCCAGCGGAACATATAGGGGGCGGATCAATGAGCAGTTCTTC. The V gene is TRBV7-9, the J gene TRBJ2-1, with TRBD1 identical over 7 bases. The V gene end was trimmed by 8 bases and the J gene end by 6 bases; junction bases not matched to a gene: 13. This CDR3 region has 15 residues. CDR1 is SEHNR, CDR2 FQNEAQ, per germline (reference sequence).

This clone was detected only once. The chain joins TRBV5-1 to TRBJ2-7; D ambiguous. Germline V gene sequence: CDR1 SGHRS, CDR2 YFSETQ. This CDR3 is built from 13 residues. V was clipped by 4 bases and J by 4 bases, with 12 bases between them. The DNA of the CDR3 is TGCGCCAGCAGCATATCGGACGGATACGAGCAGTACTTC. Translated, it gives CASSISDGYEQYF.

CDR3 loop: CASSQAGLGDEQYF. CDR3 sequence (DNA): TGTGCCAGCAGCCAAGCGGGACTAGGGGACGAGCAGTACTTC. The rearrangement uses TRBV3-1 (or the pseudogene TRBV3-2) and TRBJ2-7; 8 bases are a match to TRBD2. The CDR3 is made up of 14 amino acids. Germline V gene sequence: CDR1 LGHDT, CDR2 YNNKEL (reference sequence). The junction had 4 bases not matched to a gene; V was cut back by 1 base and J by 5 bases.

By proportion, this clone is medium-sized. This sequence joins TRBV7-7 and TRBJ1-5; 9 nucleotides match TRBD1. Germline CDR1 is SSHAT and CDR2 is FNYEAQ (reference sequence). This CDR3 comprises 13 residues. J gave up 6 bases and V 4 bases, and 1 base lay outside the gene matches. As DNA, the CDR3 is TGTGCCAGCAGCTGGGACAGGGTTCAGCCCCAGCATTTT. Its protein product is CASSWDRVQPQHF.

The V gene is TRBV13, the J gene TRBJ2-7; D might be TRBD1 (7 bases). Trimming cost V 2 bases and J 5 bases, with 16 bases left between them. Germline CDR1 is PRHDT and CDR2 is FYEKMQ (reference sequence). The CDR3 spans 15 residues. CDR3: CASSLLQGRTNEQYF. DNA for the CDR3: TGTGCCAGCAGCTTACTACAGGGGCGGACTAACGAGCAGTACTTC.

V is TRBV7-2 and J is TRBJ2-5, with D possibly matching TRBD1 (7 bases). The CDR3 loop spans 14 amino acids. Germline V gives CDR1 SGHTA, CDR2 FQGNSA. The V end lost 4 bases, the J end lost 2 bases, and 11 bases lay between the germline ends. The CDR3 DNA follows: TGTGCCAGCAGCTATCAGGGGGGACAAGAGACCCAGTACTTC. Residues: CASSYQGGQETQYF. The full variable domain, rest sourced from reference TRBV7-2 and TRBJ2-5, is GAGVSQSPSNKVTEKGKDVELRCDPISGHTALYWYRQSLGQGLEFLIYFQGNSAPDKSGLPSDRFSAERTGGSVSTLTIQRTQQEDSAVYLCASSYQGGQETQYFGPGTRLLVL.

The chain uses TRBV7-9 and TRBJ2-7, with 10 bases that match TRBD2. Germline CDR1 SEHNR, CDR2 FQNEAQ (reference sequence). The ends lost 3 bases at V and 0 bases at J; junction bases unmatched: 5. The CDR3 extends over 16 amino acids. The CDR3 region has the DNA TGTGCCAGCAGCTTTCCCCTAGCGGGGGCCTCCTACGAGCAGTACTTC. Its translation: CASSFPLAGASYEQYF.

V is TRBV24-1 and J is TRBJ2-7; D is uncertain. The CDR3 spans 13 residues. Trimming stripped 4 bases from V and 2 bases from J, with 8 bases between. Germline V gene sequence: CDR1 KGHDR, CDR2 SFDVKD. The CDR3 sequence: CATSDSDPYEQYF. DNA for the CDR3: TGTGCCACCAGTGACTCGGACCCCTACGAGCAGTACTTC.